Described below is a single TCR beta chain sequence and its context. The target antigen is unknown. This specimen belongs to a study of T cell responses to AZD1222 COVID-19 vaccine. Study outcomes and limitations: There were mostly white British donors and more females than males, and clonal diversity was possibly underestimated. Targets within unmutated variant regions were reportedly found for nearly half of spike-specific TCRs.

Investigators merged groups given second doses at roughly 4 or roughly 12 weeks. Using immunoSEQ multiplex PCR, the repertoire was profiled, and TCRdb retains in-frame clones only, with some absent. The sample shows around 140,000 clones, just over 85% of them seen only once. The CDR3 spans 17 residues. V dropped 5 bases and J dropped 0 bases, with 18 bases sitting between them. Germline V gives CDR1 SNHLY, CDR2 FYNNEI. The TCR comes from an adult who received the AZD1222 COVID-19 vaccine. The specimen comprised peripheral blood, sampled 28 days after the second AZD1222 dose. The genes are TRBV2 and TRBJ2-3, with D possibly being TRBD1 (5 bases). CDR3 coding DNA: TGTGCCAGCAGTCCTCCCTCGTGGACACCTAGCACAGATACGCAGTATTTT. This encodes CASSPPSWTPSTDTQYF.